The 15 T cell receptor beta chains below were found in one sample sequenced in a study of cytomegalovirus exposure and HLA in healthy donors. The assay was immunoSEQ multiplex PCR, and TCRdb's table has in-frame clones only and misses some. The table includes about 280,000 clones, 80% to 90% detected once. The sequencing sample was made of PBMCs. These TCRs come from a woman aged 18-30 years in good health and CMV-seronegative.

The chain has TRBV25-1 and TRBJ2-3; no definite D call. The CDR3 extends over 14 amino acids. V shed 3 bases and J shed 6 bases, with 13 bases lying between them. The V gene's germline CDR1 is MGHDK and CDR2 SYGVNS. CDR3 nucleotide sequence: TGTGCCAGCAGTGAGCGCGACTGGCGGGATACGCAGTATTTT. Translation: CASSERDWRDTQYF.

The chain carries TRBV6-1 and TRBJ1-2, with a tentative D call TRBD1 (5 bases). Germline loops: CDR1 MNHNS, CDR2 SASEGT. The CDR3 runs 15 residues. Trimming stripped 5 bases from V and 8 bases from J, with 21 bases between. The CDR3 sequence is CASSPQGGETGGYTF. In DNA, the CDR3 is TGTGCCAGCAGTCCCCAGGGCGGGGAAACGGGCGGCTACACCTTC.

The V call is TRBV28, the J call TRBJ2-5; unclear D gene. Germline CDR1 is MDHEN and CDR2 is SYDVKM. Trimming shortened V by 3 bases and J by 4 bases, and 12 bases separated the two germline ends. The CDR3 is made up of 14 amino acids. The CDR3 sequence: CASSFRISPETQYF. CDR3 in DNA: TGTGCCAGCAGTTTTCGTATTTCCCCAGAGACCCAGTACTTC.

CDR3 in DNA: TGTGCCAGGACCTCCGGACTAGCGGGAGGGGGGGAGCAGTTCTTC. Translating gives CARTSGLAGGGEQFF. This chain links TRBV6-5 with TRBJ2-1, with 15 bases identical to TRBD2. Germline trimming cut 9 bases from V and 10 bases from J; bases unmatched to any gene: 10. The germline V gene encodes CDR1 MNHEY and CDR2 SVGAGI. The CDR3 covers 15 residues.

The chain recombines TRBV29-1 with TRBJ2-7; 7 nucleotides align to TRBD1. The germline CDR1 and CDR2 sequences are SQVTM and ANQGSEA. V shed 8 bases, J shed 4 bases, and the junction held 8 bases outside the gene matches. The length of the CDR3 is 12 residues. The CDR3 loop is CSLWTGRYEQYF. The CDR3 nucleotides are TGCAGCTTGTGGACAGGTAGATACGAGCAGTACTTC.

V is TRBV6-5 and J is TRBJ1-2, with a tentative D call TRBD1 (5 bases). The V and J ends lost 5 bases and 4 bases respectively, with 14 bases between them. CDR3 length: 14 amino acids. CDR1 MNHEY and CDR2 SVGAGI come from the germline V gene. The CDR3 DNA is TGTGCCAGCAGTCCGGAGACAGCGACCTATGGCTACACCTTC. This encodes CASSPETATYGYTF.

This clone was recorded only once. This chain joins TRBV18 and TRBJ2-7, with TRBD2 matching over 8 bases. Germline CDR1 KGHSH, CDR2 LQKENI. This CDR3 has 15 residues. V lost 0 bases, J lost 4 bases, and 5 bases stayed unmatched. CDR3 nucleotide sequence: TGTGCCAGCTCACCACCGTCCCGGGGGGGGTACGAGCAGTACTTC. Translation gives CASSPPSRGGYEQYF.

The CDR3 sequence: CASSRSVGGPYYGYTF. The DNA of the CDR3 is TGCGCCAGCAGCCGATCTGTCGGGGGGCCTTACTATGGCTACACCTTC. The chain has TRBV23-1 and TRBJ1-2; tentative D call: TRBD1 (6 bases). TRBV23-1 is filed as an ORF, its function uncertain. The length of the CDR3 is 16 residues. Trimming left V 6 bases short and J 3 bases short, with 20 bases between.

V gene TRBV19 combines with J gene TRBJ1-2; possibly TRBD1 for D (5 bases). This CDR3 has 13 amino acids. The germline CDR1 and CDR2 sequences are LNHDA and SQIVND (reference sequence). Trimming removed 7 bases at V and 6 bases at J, with 15 bases between. CDR3 nucleotide sequence: TGTGCCAGTACTGAAACTCAGGGTGATGGCTACACCTTC. This encodes CASTETQGDGYTF.

This clone was seen a single time. The chain combines TRBV5-1 with TRBJ1-2; D gene unclear. Trimming stripped 2 bases from V and 3 bases from J, with 20 bases between. This CDR3 contains 17 residues. CDR1 and CDR2 from the germline V gene are SGHRS and YFSETQ. DNA for the CDR3: TGCGCCAGCAGCTTAAATGTGGCAAGTCTAGGTTACTATGGCTACACCTTC. Its translation: CASSLNVASLGYYGYTF.

The chain links TRBV15 to TRBJ2-2, with D unresolved. Trimming cost V 9 bases and J 7 bases, with 9 bases left between them. In germline, CDR1 is LNHNV, CDR2 YYDKDF (reference sequence). The CDR3 sequence is 11 residues long. CDR3 in DNA: TGTGCCACTCTCAGTCGCGGGGAGCTGTTTTTT. The encoded protein is CATLSRGELFF.

The genes are TRBV4-1 and TRBJ1-5; D perhaps matches TRBD1 (5 bases). The germline CDR1 and CDR2 sequences are MGHRA and YSYEKL. The CDR3 length is 15 residues. The V end was cut by 2 bases, the J end by 2 bases, with 10 bases between. The CDR3 region has the DNA TGCGCCAGCAGCCAAATCGACAGCCGCAATCAGCCCCAGCATTTT. It translates to CASSQIDSRNQPQHF.

This chain joins TRBV30 and TRBJ1-2; the match to TRBD1 covers 8 bases. Germline loops: CDR1 GTSNPN, CDR2 SVGIG (reference sequence). J lost 4 bases, V lost 2 bases, and 12 bases had no gene match. CDR3 size: 16 residues. The CDR3 DNA sequence: TGTGCCTGGAGTCTCGGGACAGGTCCCCTTGGCTATGGCTACACCTTC. Encoded protein: CAWSLGTGPLGYGYTF.

The chain is built from TRBV5-1 and TRBJ1-3; TRBD1 is a possible D gene (6 bases). Deletions cut 1 base from V and 0 bases from J, with 11 bases between. CDR1 is SGHRS, CDR2 YFSETQ, per germline. The CDR3 covers 16 residues. CDR3 coding DNA: TGCGCCAGCAGCTTGACAGGGAAGATCTCTGGAAACACCATATATTTT. Translating gives CASSLTGKISGNTIYF.

The chain employs TRBV7-3 and TRBJ2-7; D ambiguous. The CDR3 length is 16 residues. Germline V gives CDR1 SGHTA, CDR2 FQGTGA. V was shortened by 1 base and J by 4 bases, with 17 bases between the two germline ends. The CDR3 coding sequence is TGTGCCAGCAGCTTAATAGGATACCCGTTGAGGTACGAGCAGTACTTC. Its protein product is CASSLIGYPLRYEQYF. The full variable domain, rest sourced from reference TRBV7-3 and TRBJ2-7, is GAGVSQTPSNKVTEKGKYVELRCDPISGHTALYWYRQSLGQGPEFLIYFQGTGAADDSGLPNDRFFAVRPEGSVSTLKIQRTERGDSAVYLCASSLIGYPLRYEQYFGPGTRLTVT.